This T cell receptor (beta chain) was obtained from a study of lymphopenia after photon versus proton radiotherapy. TCRdb's copy holds only in-frame clones and misses some; the assay was immunoSEQ multiplex PCR. In the table there are around 150,000 clones, approximately 90% of which are singletons. Study-wide findings and caveats: Post-nadir diversity loss with photons came from oligoclonal expansion, particularly CD8+ Temra cells. Better survival with proton therapy was suggested as possible, not demonstrated.

A remark on this clone: No antigen is known for it.

CDR1 and CDR2 from the germline V gene are MDHEN and SYDVKM. V lost 4 bases, J lost 4 bases, and 4 bases stayed unmatched. This CDR3 contains 15 residues. This specimen consisted of peripheral blood, obtained from a patient treated with photon-based radiotherapy. The gene calls are TRBV28 and TRBJ2-7; 13 bases align to TRBD2. This receptor was obtained from a man aged 45-65 years with gastric cancer. The CDR3 DNA follows: TGTGCCAGCAGTTCCTGGACTAGCGGGAGTTACGAGCAGTACTTC. Residues: CASSSWTSGSYEQYF.